The 9 T cell receptor beta chains below were found in one sample sequenced in a study of OX40 agonist ivuxolimab in advanced cancers. The protocol was immunoSEQ multiplex PCR, while the TCRdb copy is restricted to in-frame clones and leaves out a portion. The sample yields roughly 54,000 clones, more than 85% seen once. Here the sequenced sample was CD4+ or CD8+ T cells sorted from blood, taken in a trial of the OX40 agonist ivuxolimab. The receptors shown here come from an adult with an advanced solid tumor such as melanoma, head and neck, liver or kidney cancer.

This chain joins TRBV7-3 and TRBJ2-3; 9 bases fit TRBD2. The V segment lost 6 bases and the J segment 9 bases; nucleotides outside the gene matches: 10. This CDR3 has 14 residues. From germline, CDR1 is SGHTA and CDR2 FQGTGA. CDR3 in amino acids: CASSQGGTSSTQYF. CDR3 in DNA: TGTGCCAGCAGTCAAGGTGGGACTAGCTCAACGCAGTATTTT.

J is TRBJ1-4 and V is TRBV30; no clear D gene. The CDR3 sequence is 16 residues long. Germline CDR1 is GTSNPN and CDR2 is SVGIG (reference sequence). The V and J ends lost 0 bases and 3 bases respectively, with 14 bases between them. The DNA of the CDR3 is TGTGCCTGGAGTGTACCCCCCCCACACGCTAATGAAAAACTGTTTTTT. This codes for CAWSVPPPHANEKLFF.

This chain uses TRBV6-5 with TRBJ1-5, with 7 bases aligning to TRBD1. CDR3 size: 13 residues. The V gene's germline CDR1 is MNHEY and CDR2 SVGAGI. Trimming cost V 7 bases and J 7 bases; bases outside gene matches: 7. The CDR3 protein is CASTDREGQPQHF. For the CDR3, the DNA is TGTGCCAGCACAGACAGGGAAGGCCAGCCCCAGCATTTT.

V is TRBV14 and J is TRBJ2-3; D remains unclear. Trimming removed 0 bases at V and 11 bases at J, with 15 bases between. Looked up from germline, CDR1 is SGHDN and CDR2 is FVKESK. The CDR3 is 14 amino acids. CDR3 loop: CASSQDGRPLGQYF. The CDR3, as DNA: TGTGCCAGCAGCCAAGACGGACGCCCCCTCGGGCAGTATTTT.

The rearrangement uses TRBV7-9 and TRBJ2-1; no clear D gene. Germline CDR1 SEHNR, CDR2 FQNEAQ (reference sequence). Trimming pared 3 bases from V and 12 bases from J, leaving 12 bases between. CDR3 size: 12 residues. CDR3 region: CASSLSFGLQFF. The CDR3 nucleotides are TGTGCCAGCAGCTTGAGCTTCGGGCTGCAGTTCTTC.

The J gene is TRBJ2-7, the V gene TRBV7-9, with a tentative D call TRBD1 (6 bases). Germline V gene lookup returns CDR1 SEHNR and CDR2 FQNEAQ (reference sequence). This CDR3 region has 11 residues. With 3 bases removed from V and 6 bases from J, the gap between germline ends came to 6 bases. Here the CDR3 DNA reads TGTGCCAGCAGCTTGGACAGCGAGCAGTACTTC. It codes for CASSLDSEQYF. The full variable domain, completed using reference TRBV7-9 and TRBJ2-7, is DTGVSQNPRHKITKRGQNVTFRCDPISEHNRLYWYRQTLGQGPEFLTYFQNEAQLEKSRLLSDRFSAERPKGSFSTLEIQRTEQGDSAMYLCASSLDSEQYFGPGTRLTVT.

The gene calls are TRBV7-8 and TRBJ1-2; possibly TRBD1 for D (5 bases). Germline loops: CDR1 SGHVS, CDR2 FQNEAQ. The CDR3 extends over 13 amino acids. V shed 2 bases and J shed 7 bases, with 11 bases lying between them. The CDR3 coding sequence is TGTGCCAGCAGCTTATCGGGCAGGGTTGGCTACACCTTC. Translating it yields CASSLSGRVGYTF.

The V call is TRBV5-5, the J call TRBJ2-7; 11 positions agree with TRBD2. The ends lost 4 bases at V and 4 bases at J; junction bases unmatched: 7. Germline CDR1 SGHKS, CDR2 YYEKEE (reference sequence). The CDR3 contains 15 residues. CDR3 bases: TGTGCCAGCAGCAGTAGCGGGGGGGCCTCGTACGAGCAGTACTTC. Translation: CASSSSGGASYEQYF.

V and J are TRBV6-5 and TRBJ1-1; D call uncertain. V dropped 3 bases and J dropped 9 bases, with 11 bases sitting between them. CDR3 size: 12 residues. CDR1 is MNHEY and CDR2 is SVGAGI in the germline V gene. The CDR3 DNA is TGTGCCAGCAGTTATAGGCTCGGCCAAGCTTTCTTT. Its protein is CASSYRLGQAFF.